This record concerns one T cell receptor beta chain sequence. This entry is derived from a study of blood T cell repertoires in COVID-19. About the research overall: Material from acute and convalescent COVID-19 was sourced from the United States, Italy and Spain. In each case, the material was cDNA or gDNA derived from T cells, B-cell-depleted T cells, or PBMCs.

Data came from immunoSEQ multiplex PCR; TCRdb stores just in-frame clones and leaves some out. This repertoire shows around 400,000 clones, more than 80% found once; its top ten account for 0.95% to 1.5%. The V gene lost 4 bases and the J gene lost 1 base, with 12 bases spanning the gap. The CDR3 totals 15 residues. Germline lookup yields CDR1 SGHRS and CDR2 YFSETQ. This sequence originates from a man aged 35-49 years with acute or convalescent COVID-19. The sequenced sample consisted of peripheral blood. This chain connects TRBV5-1 to TRBJ1-3; D is possibly TRBD1 (5 bases). The CDR3 DNA is TGCGCCAGCAGCGCGGACCGGGGGTCTGGAAACACCATATATTTT. Translation: CASSADRGSGNTIYF. The variable domain in full, with the rest retrieved from reference TRBV5-1 and TRBJ1-3, is KAGVTQTPRYLIKTRGQQVTLSCSPISGHRSVSWYQQTPGQGLQFLFEYFSETQRNKGNFPGRFSGRQFSNSRSEMNVSTLELGDSALYLCASSADRGSGNTIYFGEGSWLTVV.